The TCR beta chain described here comes from a study of shared clonotypes between healthy human individuals. Study-wide context: Each donor had three CD4 naive, three CD4 memory, two CD8 naive and one CD8 memory plate. The study's findings and limits: Non-shared clonotypes showed lower generation probabilities than clonotypes common to all four donors. Clonotype sharing among donors, it was expected, would be affected by sequencing depth.

Measured with immunoSEQ multiplex PCR; TCRdb has only the in-frame clones, and not every one. The sample includes approximately 1.9 million clones, around 93% of them seen just once. The naive CD8 population came from CD45RO-negative cells selected for CCR7, without terminally differentiated effector memory CD45RA+ cells. Healthy HIV-negative adults with no recent acute infections or vaccinations were recruited as donors. The CDR3 is 14 amino acids. Germline V gene data show CDR1 as SEHNR and CDR2 as FQNEAQ (reference sequence). Details on this clone: Its antigen is not identified.

The J gene is TRBJ2-5, the V gene TRBV7-9; 8 bases match TRBD1. Matching the DNA end better, TRBJ2-7 makes the J call doubtful. Sequencing was performed on naive CD8+ T cells from PBMCs. This sequence was found in a man aged 18 to 30 in good health. Some clones in this sample may be carry-over from other donors' samples. The DNA for the CDR3 is TGTGCCAGCAGCCCCTACGACAGGGGAGACGAGCAGTACTTC. Protein: CASSPYDRGDEQYF.